The T cell receptor (beta chain) under discussion was sequenced for a study of post-analysis software for immune sequencing data. Points from the study as a whole: Among roughly five TRBV segments more frequent in patients than controls were TRBV5-6, TRBV5-1 and TRBV20-1. Significantly lower normalized Chao1 diversity was found in patients with multiple sclerosis relative to controls. Samples made in the same batch grouped tightly together by F measure.

The germline V gene encodes CDR1 SNHLY and CDR2 FYNNEI. The CDR3 runs to 13 residues. Trimming left V 4 bases short and J 5 bases short, with 11 bases between. As concerns this clonotype: Antigen: not known.

Unique molecular identifiers were built into the TCR beta cDNA libraries. TCRdb used MiXCR to reprocess the PCR reads, holding one entry per CDR3 protein. This sample has 350,000 to 450,000 distinct CDR3 sequences, with less than 35% found just once. The sequencing sample was made of blood. The V gene is TRBV2, the J gene TRBJ2-5; no firm D call. The clonotype was recovered from a girl between 5 and 17 years old with multiple sclerosis. The CDR3 loop reads CASSADNGETQYF. The CDR3 nucleotides are TGTGCCAGCAGTGCCGACAATGGGGAGACCCAGTACTTC.